This record looks at one T cell receptor (beta chain) sequence and its context. Its antigen is undetermined. TCRdb keeps only in-frame clones here, not all; method: immunoSEQ multiplex PCR. Counted here are 65,000 to 85,000 clones, 83% occurring once; the ten biggest clones make up around 36%. V lost 0 bases to trimming and J lost 6 bases, with 9 bases between them. This CDR3 region has 13 residues. The germline CDR1 and CDR2 sequences are SGHDT and YYEEEE. The data derive from a study of cytotoxic CD8 clonotypes in ibrutinib-treated CLL. Study-wide background: About 24 partial and 2 complete responses; at median approximately 70 months, about 14 remitted, about 12 progressed.

Findings and limits, study-wide: Higher circulating CD8+ T-cell counts strongly accompanied higher baseline clonality, above age-matched healthy donors. Having risen at ibrutinib response, clonality had fallen back toward baseline by progression. Investigators sampled sustained-remission and progressing patients at differing times.

The clonotype originates from a human donor with chronic lymphocytic leukemia. This chain joins TRBV5-6 and TRBJ2-5; no clear D gene. The sample in question was PBMCs, obtained after 24 months of ibrutinib treatment. DNA for the CDR3: TGTGCCAGCAGCTTGGGCGTTTTGAAGACCCAGTACTTC. Encoded protein: CASSLGVLKTQYF.